This T cell receptor (beta chain) was profiled in a study of blood T cell repertoires in COVID-19. Profiling relied on immunoSEQ multiplex PCR, and the TCRdb table lists in-frame clones only, not all of them. Of around 47,000 clones listed, around 89% are singletons. The V end lost 0 bases, the J end lost 3 bases, and 14 bases lay between the germline ends. Germline CDR1 is MNHEY and CDR2 is SVGAGI. This CDR3 is built from 16 residues. The chain combines TRBV6-5 with TRBJ1-2; maybe TRBD1 (6 bases). Sequencing was carried out using peripheral blood. The origin of this receptor is a man in his forties or fifties with active COVID-19. CDR3 DNA sequence: TGTGCCAGCAGTTACTCTTCCAGGGGAGCGGACTATGGCTACACCTTC. This gives the protein CASSYSSRGADYGYTF.